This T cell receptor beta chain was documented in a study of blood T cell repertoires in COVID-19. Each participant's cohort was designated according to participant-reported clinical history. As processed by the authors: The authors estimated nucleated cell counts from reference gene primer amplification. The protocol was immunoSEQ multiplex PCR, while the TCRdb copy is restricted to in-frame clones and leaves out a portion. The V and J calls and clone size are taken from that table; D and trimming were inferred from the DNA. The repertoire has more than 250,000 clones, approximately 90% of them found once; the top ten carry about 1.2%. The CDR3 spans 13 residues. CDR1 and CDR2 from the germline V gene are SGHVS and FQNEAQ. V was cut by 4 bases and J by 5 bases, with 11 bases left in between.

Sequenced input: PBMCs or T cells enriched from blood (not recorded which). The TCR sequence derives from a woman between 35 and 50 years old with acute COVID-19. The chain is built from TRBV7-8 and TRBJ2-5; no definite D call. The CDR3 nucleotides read TGTGCCAGCAGCTGGGCGAGCAGGGAGACCCAGTACTTC. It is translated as CASSWASRETQYF.